The 31 T cell receptor beta chains listed next were all sequenced from one sample in a study of shared clonotypes between healthy human individuals. The assay was immunoSEQ multiplex PCR, and TCRdb's table has in-frame clones only and misses some. The sample records some 1 million clones, about 76% being singletons. Sequenced input: memory CD4+ T cells sorted from blood. Subset noted: CD45RA-negative fraction. The source is a young man in good health.

This chain connects TRBV27 to TRBJ1-6; D may be TRBD1 (5 bases). The CDR3 length is 15 residues. Germline V gene data show CDR1 as MNHEY and CDR2 as SMNVEV (reference sequence). V lost 1 base to trimming and J lost 5 bases, with 9 bases between them. CDR3: CASSLWGVDNSPLHF. Here the CDR3 DNA reads TGTGCCAGCAGTTTATGGGGGGTTGATAATTCACCCCTCCACTTT.

This chain uses TRBV5-4 with TRBJ1-1; 7 nucleotides line up with TRBD1. Germline CDR1 and CDR2: SGHNT and YYREEE (reference sequence). The trim removed 2 bases at V and 7 bases at J, leaving 5 bases unmatched. There are 13 residues in the CDR3. The CDR3 here is CASSFTGAREAFF. CDR3 coding DNA: TGTGCCAGCAGCTTCACAGGGGCCCGTGAAGCTTTCTTT.

A single count supports this clone. This chain links TRBV27 with TRBJ2-7; 9 bases are shared with TRBD2. CDR3 length: 16 residues. CDR1 and CDR2 from the germline V gene are MNHEY and SMNVEV (reference sequence). V shed 4 bases and J 0 bases; nucleotides not matched to a gene: 7. For the CDR3, the DNA is TGTGCCAGCAGTTCCCTAGCGGGGCGTAGCTCCTACGAGCAGTACTTC. This codes for CASSSLAGRSSYEQYF.

This sequence joins TRBV9 and TRBJ2-3; TRBD2 aligns across 8 bases. CDR3 length equals 16 residues. After removal of 5 bases from V and 5 bases from J, the junction contained 13 bases not matched to a gene. Germline V gene sequence: CDR1 SGDLS, CDR2 YYNGEE. CDR3 sequence reads: CASSRQAGGLGDTQYF. The CDR3 nucleotides are TGTGCCAGCAGTCGTCAGGCGGGGGGTCTTGGAGATACGCAGTATTTT. Combining the CDR3 with reference TRBV9 and TRBJ2-3 gives the whole variable domain DSGVTQTPKHLITATGQRVTLRCSPRSGDLSVYWYQQSLDQGLQFLIQYYNGEERAKGNILERFSAQQFPDLHSELNLSSLELGDSALYFCASSRQAGGLGDTQYFGPGTRLTVL.

The chain links TRBV11-2 to TRBJ2-7; 9 bases fit TRBD2. Germline CDR1 reads SGHAT; CDR2 reads FQNNGV. With V trimmed by 4 bases and J by 2 bases, 3 bases remained unmatched. The CDR3 has 14 amino acids. CDR3 DNA: TGTGCCAGCAGCTCTCCTAGCGGGGCCTACGAGCAGTACTTC. It translates to CASSSPSGAYEQYF.

Concerning this clone itself: Other nucleotide sequences from this sample produce the same CDR3. The genes are TRBV6-1 and TRBJ1-2; D is undetermined. The V gene's germline CDR1 is MNHNS and CDR2 SASEGT. The CDR3 sequence is 11 residues long. The V end was cut by 3 bases, the J end by 8 bases, with 7 bases between. The CDR3 region has the DNA TGTGCCAGCAGTGAGGGGTACGGCTACACCTTC. It specifies CASSEGYGYTF.

The CDR3: CASSLSGTLSYEQYF. In DNA form, the CDR3 reads TGTGCCAGCAGTTTATCGGGGACACTGTCCTACGAGCAGTACTTC. The rearrangement joins TRBV27 to TRBJ2-7, with D perhaps matching TRBD1 (6 bases). This CDR3 contains 15 residues. Per the germline V gene, CDR1 is MNHEY and CDR2 is SMNVEV (reference sequence). The V gene lost 0 bases and the J gene lost 1 base, with 10 bases spanning the gap.

The chain combines TRBV7-2 with TRBJ2-3; TRBD2 agrees at 9 bases. The germline CDR1 and CDR2 sequences are SGHTA and FQGNSA. V lost 3 bases and J lost 1; bases outside the gene matches: 2. The CDR3 covers 15 residues. The CDR3 spells CASSFAGGGTDTQYF. The CDR3 DNA reads TGTGCCAGCAGCTTTGCGGGAGGGGGCACAGATACGCAGTATTTT.

This clone was counted a single time. The chain carries TRBV6-1 and TRBJ2-3, with 14 bases identical to TRBD2. The V and J ends lost 7 bases and 4 bases, in that order; junction bases with no gene match: 4. The CDR3 contains 15 residues. Germline lookup yields CDR1 MNHNS and CDR2 SASEGT. The CDR3 DNA reads TGTGCCAGCAAGACTAGCGGGGGGGCCTCAGATACGCAGTATTTT. Translating gives CASKTSGGASDTQYF.

The chain combines TRBV30 with TRBJ2-2; no clear D gene. Deletions cut 7 bases from V and 0 bases from J, with 9 bases between. Germline V gene data show CDR1 as GTSNPN and CDR2 as SVGIG (reference sequence). This CDR3 has 13 residues. In nucleotides, the CDR3 is TGTGCCTCCAAGGCTTCGAACACCGGGGAGCTGTTTTTT. Amino acid sequence: CASKASNTGELFF.

In its sample, this clone was seen many times. V is TRBV5-6 and J is TRBJ2-7; 10 nucleotides match TRBD1. The CDR3 totals 15 residues. The V and J ends lost 5 bases and 3 bases, in that order; junction bases with no gene match: 8. CDR1 SGHDT and CDR2 YYEEEE come from the germline V gene. CDR3 protein: CASRKAGTGVYEQYF. CDR3 coding DNA: TGTGCCAGCAGGAAGGCCGGGACAGGGGTCTACGAGCAGTACTTC.

The V gene is TRBV21-1, the J gene TRBJ2-1. TRBV21-1 is assigned pseudogene status. The length of the CDR3 is 16 residues. This CDR3 is CASSKADGFSYNEQFF. Here the CDR3 DNA reads TGTGCCAGCAGCAAAGCGGACGGATTCTCCTACAATGAGCAGTTCTTC.

The V gene is TRBV7-2, the J gene TRBJ2-7, with 8 bases fitting TRBD2. Germline V gene sequence: CDR1 SGHTA, CDR2 FQGNSA. J was trimmed by 6 bases and V by 6 bases; bases with no gene match: 7. CDR3 length: 13 amino acids. CDR3 DNA: TGTGCCAGCAGTCCGGGACTAGTGAGCGAGCAGTACTTC. It yields the protein CASSPGLVSEQYF.

As regards this clone: This same CDR3 is encoded by further DNA sequences in the sample. The J gene is TRBJ2-1, the V gene TRBV30; the match to TRBD2 covers 7 bases. The CDR3 loop spans 13 amino acids. Trimming at V came to 3 bases and at J to 1 base, leaving 0 bases not matched to a gene. From germline, CDR1 is GTSNPN and CDR2 SVGIG (reference sequence). CDR3 region: CAWRRGSYNEQFF. CDR3 nucleotides: TGTGCCTGGAGGCGGGGGTCCTACAATGAGCAGTTCTTC. Complete variable domain (other parts from reference TRBV30 and TRBJ2-1): SQTIHQWPATLVQPVGSPLSLECTVEGTSNPNLYWYRQAAGRGLQLLFYSVGIGQISSEVPQNLSASRPQDRQFILSSKKLLLSDSGFYLCAWRRGSYNEQFFGPGTRLTVL.

The rearrangement joins TRBV5-4 to TRBJ1-1, with D possibly being TRBD1 (6 bases). The V end was cut by 6 bases, the J end by 0 bases, with 15 bases between. CDR1 SGHNT and CDR2 YYREEE come from the germline V gene (reference sequence). The CDR3 is 15 residues long. The DNA of the CDR3 is TGTGCCAGCACCCCCGAAGGACAGATGAACACTGAAGCTTTCTTT. Protein sequence: CASTPEGQMNTEAFF.

Concerning this clone itself: Other nucleotide sequences from this sample produce the same CDR3. The chain employs TRBV11-2 and TRBJ1-6; 8 positions match TRBD1. CDR1 is SGHAT, CDR2 FQNNGV, per germline. The V segment lost 5 bases and the J segment 10 bases; nucleotides outside the gene matches: 7. The CDR3 is made up of 14 amino acids. The CDR3 DNA follows: TGTGCCAGCAGCCTAGGACAGGGCGGATCACCCCTCCACTTT. Protein: CASSLGQGGSPLHF.

V usage is TRBV14 and J usage is TRBJ1-6; D possibly corresponds to TRBD1 (6 bases). The length of the CDR3 is 16 residues. Germline values: CDR1 SGHDN, CDR2 FVKESK. V lost 2 bases, J lost 8 bases, and 16 bases lay in between. The CDR3: CASSQSSGTFHSPLHF. In DNA form, the CDR3 reads TGTGCCAGCAGCCAATCCAGCGGGACATTTCATTCACCCCTCCACTTT.

This rearrangement joins TRBV7-2 to TRBJ2-2; 10 bases are shared with TRBD2. Germline loops: CDR1 SGHTA, CDR2 FQGNSA. Trimming cost V 5 bases and J 4 bases; bases outside gene matches: 16. The CDR3 has 19 amino acids. The CDR3 nucleotides are TGTGCCAGCAGCGGGGAGCGGGAGGGCGTCTGGGTATCCACCGGGGAGCTGTTTTTT. This translates into CASSGEREGVWVSTGELFF.

CDR3 in DNA: TGTGCCAGCAGCTTGGCGGGAGTAGGTGAGCAGTACTTC. Amino acid sequence: CASSLAGVGEQYF. The chain has TRBV5-6 and TRBJ2-7; tentative D call: TRBD2 (6 bases). CDR3 size: 13 residues. Deletions cut 0 bases from V and 7 bases from J, with 11 bases between. The V gene's germline CDR1 is SGHDT and CDR2 YYEEEE. The complete variable domain, with remaining parts taken from reference TRBV5-6 and TRBJ2-7, reads DAGVTQSPTHLIKTRGQQVTLRCSPKSGHDTVSWYQQALGQGPQFIFQYYEEEERQRGNFPDRFSGHQFPNYSSELNVNALLLGDSALYLCASSLAGVGEQYFGPGTRLTVT.

The chain combines TRBV2 with TRBJ2-2; no reliable D call. Germline V gives CDR1 SNHLY, CDR2 FYNNEI. V was trimmed by 6 bases and J by 6 bases, leaving 17 bases between them. CDR3 length: 15 residues. CDR3 coding DNA: TGTGCCAGCAGATCAAATACAGTAGAAGCCGGGGAGCTGTTTTTT. Its translation: CASRSNTVEAGELFF. Full variable domain (rest looked up from reference TRBV2 and TRBJ2-2): EPEVTQTPSHQVTQMGQEVILRCVPISNHLYFYWYRQILGQKVEFLVSFYNNEISEKSEIFDDQFSVERPDGSNFTLKIRSTKLEDSAMYFCASRSNTVEAGELFFGEGSRLTVL.

V gene TRBV6-5 combines with J gene TRBJ2-3, with 11 bases lining up with TRBD2. CDR3 size: 16 residues. CDR1 and CDR2 from the germline V gene are MNHEY and SVGAGI. J lost 2 bases, V lost 2 bases, and 3 bases had no gene match. This chain's CDR3 is CASSYGTSGYTDTQYF. The CDR3 DNA sequence: TGTGCCAGCAGTTACGGGACTAGCGGATACACAGATACGCAGTATTTT.

The V call is TRBV5-6, the J call TRBJ1-2; TRBD1 matches 8 bases. Germline V CDR1 and CDR2: SGHDT, YYEEEE. CDR3 length equals 14 residues. V trimming: 4 bases; J trimming: 3 bases; junction bases outside the gene matches: 5. This chain's CDR3 is CASSVTGVDYGYTF. The CDR3 region has the DNA TGTGCCAGCAGCGTGACAGGGGTGGACTATGGCTACACCTTC.

This clone is a singleton in its sample. The CDR3 bases are TGTGCCACCAAGGCGGGACATCATAATTCACCCCTCCACTTT. The encoded protein is CATKAGHHNSPLHF. This chain connects TRBV15 to TRBJ1-6; possible D gene TRBD1, 6 bases. Trimming took off 7 bases at V and 5 bases at J, with 12 bases between the two ends. The CDR3 runs to 14 residues. Germline lookup yields CDR1 LNHNV and CDR2 YYDKDF (reference sequence).

The V gene is TRBV20-1, the J gene TRBJ1-6; no clear D gene. Trimming removed 3 bases at V and 5 bases at J, with 2 bases between. The CDR3 is made up of 11 amino acids. Per the germline V gene, CDR1 is DFQATT and CDR2 is SNEGSKA (reference sequence). CDR3 amino acids: CSARDNSPLHF. The DNA of the CDR3 is TGCAGTGCTAGGGATAATTCACCCCTCCACTTT.

The V and J genes are TRBV27 and TRBJ2-3; 11 nucleotides agree with TRBD2. The CDR3 runs to 17 residues. The germline V gene encodes CDR1 MNHEY and CDR2 SMNVEV (reference sequence). The J segment lost 3 bases and the V segment lost 8 bases, leaving 13 bases of the junction unmatched. The CDR3 spells CASGRHLLAGVTDTQYF. In nucleotides, the CDR3 is TGTGCCAGCGGTCGCCATTTACTAGCGGGAGTAACAGATACGCAGTATTTT.

This rearrangement joins TRBV5-1 to TRBJ1-5; TRBD1 aligns across 9 bases. Germline CDR1 and CDR2: SGHRS and YFSETQ. V shed 4 bases, J shed 6 bases, and the junction held 8 bases outside the gene matches. This CDR3 region has 15 residues. For the CDR3, the DNA is TGCGCCAGCAGCCAAACAGGGGGCGAGAGTCAGCCCCAGCATTTT. Translation: CASSQTGGESQPQHF.

The rearrangement links TRBV28 to TRBJ1-5; no clear D gene. The CDR3 is 12 residues long. Germline V gene lookup returns CDR1 MDHEN and CDR2 SYDVKM. Trimming shortened V by 1 base and J by 6 bases, and 4 bases separated the two germline ends. The CDR3: CASSLSFQPQHF. The CDR3 bases are TGTGCCAGCAGTTTATCGTTTCAGCCCCAGCATTTT.

This clone was counted only a few times. This sample also contains other DNA sequences that code for the same CDR3. This CDR3 reads CASSLGQPQHF. The CDR3 region has the DNA TGTGCCAGCAGTTTGGGTCAGCCCCAGCATTTT. J is TRBJ1-5 and V is TRBV28; D gene ambiguous. The V gene's germline CDR1 is MDHEN and CDR2 SYDVKM. Trimming removed 3 bases at V and 6 bases at J, with 3 bases between. CDR3 size: 11 residues. The complete variable domain, with remaining parts taken from reference TRBV28 and TRBJ1-5, reads DVKVTQSSRYLVKRTGEKVFLECVQDMDHENMFWYRQDPGLGLRLIYFSYDVKMKEKGDIPEGYSVSREKKERFSLILESASTNQTSMYLCASSLGQPQHFGDGTRLSIL.

The V and J genes are TRBV6-6 and TRBJ2-7, with 10 bases fitting TRBD1. This CDR3 spans 14 amino acids. The V gene's germline CDR1 is MNHNY and CDR2 SVGAGI (reference sequence). The junction had 6 bases not matched to a gene; V was cut back by 4 bases and J by 6 bases. CDR3 in DNA: TGTGCCAGCAGTTTCGGGACAGGGGACTCCGAGCAGTACTTC. Amino acid sequence: CASSFGTGDSEQYF.

The chain is built from TRBV4-1 and TRBJ2-7, with TRBD1 identical over 8 bases. The CDR3 totals 15 residues. V was clipped by 1 base and J by 1 base; unmatched bases: 3. The germline gives CDR1 MGHRA, CDR2 YSYEKL. The CDR3 sequence is CASSQGTGWSYEQYF. CDR3 coding DNA: TGCGCCAGCAGCCAAGGGACAGGGTGGTCCTACGAGCAGTACTTC.

In its sample, this clone was seen once. The gene calls are TRBV5-4 and TRBJ1-1; the match to TRBD1 covers 8 bases. Germline CDR1 is SGHNT and CDR2 is YYREEE (reference sequence). Losses at the gene ends were 0 bases for V and 4 bases for J; bases not matched to a gene: 8. The CDR3 totals 16 residues. The CDR3 region has the DNA TGTGCCAGCAGCTTGGCGAATCAGGGGGCGTCCACTGAAGCTTTCTTT. Its protein product is CASSLANQGASTEAFF.